This T cell receptor (beta chain) derives from a study of OX40 agonist ivuxolimab in advanced cancers. Overall study results and limits: At 0.1 to 3.0 mg/kg and by week 6, clonal expansion occurred in CD4+ and CD8+ blood T cells. There were also nonresponders showing low normalized T-cell clonal expansion.

Germline V gene data show CDR1 as SGHRS and CDR2 as YFSETQ. The CDR3 is made up of 15 amino acids. V lost 3 bases, J lost 1 base, and 13 bases lay in between. As regards this clone: Its antigen is unidentified.

Repertoires were generated with immunoSEQ multiplex PCR, while TCRdb's copy carries only in-frame clones and drops some. The sample records tens of thousands of clones, more than 70% being singletons. Sample: CD4+ or CD8+ T cells sorted from blood, taken in a trial of the OX40 agonist ivuxolimab. The V gene is TRBV5-1, the J gene TRBJ1-2, with no clear D. The clonotype was recovered from an adult with an advanced solid tumor such as melanoma, head and neck, liver or kidney cancer. The CDR3 reads CASSSNTNFNYGYTF. CDR3 sequence (DNA): TGCGCCAGCAGCTCCAACACAAACTTTAACTATGGCTACACCTTC.